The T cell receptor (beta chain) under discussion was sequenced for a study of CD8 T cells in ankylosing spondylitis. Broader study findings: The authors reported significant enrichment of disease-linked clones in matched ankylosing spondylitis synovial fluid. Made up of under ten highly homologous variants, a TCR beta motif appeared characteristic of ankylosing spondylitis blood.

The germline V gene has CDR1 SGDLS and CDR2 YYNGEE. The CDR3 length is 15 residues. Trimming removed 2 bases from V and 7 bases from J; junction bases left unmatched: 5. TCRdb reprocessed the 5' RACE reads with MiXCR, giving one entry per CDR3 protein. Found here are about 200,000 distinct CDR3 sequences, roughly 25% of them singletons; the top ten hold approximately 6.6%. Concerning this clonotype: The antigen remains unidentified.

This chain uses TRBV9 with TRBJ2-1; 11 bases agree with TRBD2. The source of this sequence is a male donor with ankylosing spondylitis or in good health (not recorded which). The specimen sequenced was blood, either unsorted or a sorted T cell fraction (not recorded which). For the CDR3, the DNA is TGTGCCAGCAGCGTTAGCGGGAGGGGGACAAATGAGCAGTTCTTC. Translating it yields CASSVSGRGTNEQFF.